This T cell receptor (beta chain) was found in a study of blood T cell repertoires in COVID-19. Sequencing used immunoSEQ multiplex PCR; TCRdb keeps in-frame clones, though not all of them. The sample includes around 180,000 clones, roughly 84% of them seen just once. Germline V gives CDR1 SGDLS, CDR2 YYNGEE. J was trimmed by 4 bases and V by 4 bases; bases with no gene match: 9. The CDR3 extends over 15 amino acids. Sequencing was carried out using peripheral blood. The sequence was collected from an elderly woman with active or convalescent COVID-19. The chain uses TRBV9 and TRBJ2-5; the match to TRBD2 covers 8 bases. The CDR3 nucleotides read TGTGCCAGCAGCATTATAGCGGGATTAGGAGAGACCCAGTACTTC. This translates into CASSIIAGLGETQYF.